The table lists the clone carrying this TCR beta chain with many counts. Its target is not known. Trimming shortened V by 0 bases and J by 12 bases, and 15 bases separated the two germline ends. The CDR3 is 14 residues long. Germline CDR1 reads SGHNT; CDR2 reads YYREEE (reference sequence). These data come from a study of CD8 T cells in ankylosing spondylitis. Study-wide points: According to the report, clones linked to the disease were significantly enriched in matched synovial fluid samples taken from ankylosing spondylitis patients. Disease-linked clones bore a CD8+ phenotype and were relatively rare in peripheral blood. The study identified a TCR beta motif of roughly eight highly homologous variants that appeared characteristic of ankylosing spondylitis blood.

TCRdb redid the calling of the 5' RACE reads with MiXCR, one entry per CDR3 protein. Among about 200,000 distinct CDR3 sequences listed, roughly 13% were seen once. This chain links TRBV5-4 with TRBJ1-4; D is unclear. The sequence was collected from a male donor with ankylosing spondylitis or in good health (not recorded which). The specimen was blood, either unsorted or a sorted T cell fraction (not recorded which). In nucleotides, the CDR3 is TGTGCCAGCAGCTTGGGGCAGGTGGAGAGGGAACTGTTTTTT. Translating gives CASSLGQVERELFF. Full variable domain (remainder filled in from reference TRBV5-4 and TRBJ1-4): ETGVTQSPTHLIKTRGQQVTLRCSSQSGHNTVSWYQQALGQGPQFIFQYYREEENGRGNFPPRFSGLQFPNYSSELNVNALELDDSALYLCASSLGQVERELFFGSGTQLSVL.